The 25 T cell receptor beta chains below all came from one sample that was sequenced in a study of cytomegalovirus exposure and HLA in healthy donors. Researchers ran the PCR with 60 Vbeta and 13 Jbeta primers. Sequencing used immunoSEQ multiplex PCR; TCRdb keeps in-frame clones, though not all of them. The sample lists over 100,000 clones, about four fifths occurring once. Sequenced sample: PBMCs. These receptors were collected from a woman aged 40 to 49 in good health and CMV-seronegative.

The chain carries TRBV27 and TRBJ2-2; D gene uncertain. CDR1 and CDR2 from the germline V gene are MNHEY and SMNVEV (reference sequence). Trimming shortened V by 5 bases and J by 7 bases, and 20 bases separated the two germline ends. This CDR3 comprises 16 residues. The CDR3 coding sequence is TGTGCCAGCAGTCCTCCCGGTACGCCGCTAGTCGGGGAGCTGTTTTTT. This sequence encodes CASSPPGTPLVGELFF.

The V gene is TRBV5-4, the J gene TRBJ2-4, with 11 bases lining up with TRBD2. This CDR3 is 19 amino acids long. V lost 0 bases and J lost 1; bases outside the gene matches: 9. The germline CDR1 and CDR2 sequences are SGHNT and YYREEE (reference sequence). The CDR3 spells CASSLEVAGGIGAKNIQYF. CDR3 coding DNA: TGTGCCAGCAGCTTGGAGGTAGCGGGGGGGATCGGGGCCAAAAACATTCAGTACTTC. Together with reference TRBV5-4 and TRBJ2-4, the CDR3 gives the full variable domain: ETGVTQSPTHLIKTRGQQVTLRCSSQSGHNTVSWYQQALGQGPQFIFQYYREEENGRGNFPPRFSGLQFPNYSSELNVNALELDDSALYLCASSLEVAGGIGAKNIQYFGAGTRLSVL.

The chain employs TRBV7-9 and TRBJ1-2, with 7 bases identical to TRBD1. V dropped 5 bases and J dropped 2; count of bases not matched to a gene: 2. The CDR3 sequence is 13 residues long. Per germline, CDR1 SEHNR and CDR2 FQNEAQ (reference sequence). The CDR3 sequence is CASSTQGNYGYTF. The CDR3 region has the DNA TGTGCCAGCAGCACACAGGGGAACTATGGCTACACCTTC. The full variable domain, with the rest looked up from reference TRBV7-9 and TRBJ1-2, is DTGVSQNPRHKITKRGQNVTFRCDPISEHNRLYWYRQTLGQGPEFLTYFQNEAQLEKSRLLSDRFSAERPKGSFSTLEIQRTEQGDSAMYLCASSTQGNYGYTFGSGTRLTVV.

V and J are TRBV5-1 and TRBJ2-7; D is possibly TRBD2 (5 bases). The CDR3 totals 14 residues. Germline CDR1 is SGHRS and CDR2 is YFSETQ. V lost 2 bases and J lost 1, with 10 bases in between. The CDR3 DNA sequence: TGCGCCAGCAGCTTATTCGGGAATTCCTACGAGCAGTACTTC. Protein: CASSLFGNSYEQYF. Full variable domain (remainder filled in from reference TRBV5-1 and TRBJ2-7): KAGVTQTPRYLIKTRGQQVTLSCSPISGHRSVSWYQQTPGQGLQFLFEYFSETQRNKGNFPGRFSGRQFSNSRSEMNVSTLELGDSALYLCASSLFGNSYEQYFGPGTRLTVT.

V usage is TRBV25-1 and J usage is TRBJ1-3; D not resolved. CDR3 length equals 14 residues. The V gene's germline CDR1 is MGHDK and CDR2 SYGVNS. Deletions cut 3 bases from V and 0 bases from J, with 6 bases between. The CDR3: CASSDRNSGNTIYF. The CDR3, as DNA: TGTGCCAGCAGTGACAGGAACTCTGGAAACACCATATATTTT. The full variable domain, its missing parts supplied by reference TRBV25-1 and TRBJ1-3, is EADIYQTPRYLVIGTGKKITLECSQTMGHDKMYWYQQDPGMELHLIHYSYGVNSTEKGDLSSESTVSRIRTEHFPLTLESARPSHTSQYLCASSDRNSGNTIYFGEGSWLTVV.

The V gene is TRBV2, the J gene TRBJ1-1; D ambiguous. V was shortened by 5 bases and J by 0 bases, with 7 bases between the two germline ends. Germline CDR1 and CDR2: SNHLY and FYNNEI. The CDR3 has 13 amino acids. Here the CDR3 DNA reads TGTGCCAGCAGTCCACAGCTGAACACTGAAGCTTTCTTT. As protein: CASSPQLNTEAFF.

The chain uses TRBV2 and TRBJ2-7; 8 nucleotides agree with TRBD2. Germline CDR1 and CDR2: SNHLY and FYNNEI. This CDR3 is 17 amino acids long. The V and J ends lost 8 bases and 0 bases, in that order; junction bases with no gene match: 15. The CDR3 bases are TGTGCCAGCCTCGGCAGCCGAAGCGGGGGCATCTCCTACGAGCAGTACTTC. It codes for CASLGSRSGGISYEQYF.

The V call is TRBV27, the J call TRBJ2-3, with 8 bases matching TRBD2. The J segment lost 3 bases and the V segment lost 3 bases, leaving 8 bases of the junction unmatched. Germline CDR1 reads MNHEY; CDR2 reads SMNVEV (reference sequence). The CDR3 contains 16 residues. The CDR3 spells CASSFSGGPVTDTQYF. The DNA for the CDR3 is TGTGCCAGCAGTTTCTCGGGGGGGCCGGTGACAGATACGCAGTATTTT.

The count of this clone is one. The chain recombines TRBV6-6 with TRBJ1-5; D call uncertain. The CDR3 runs to 11 residues. Germline-derived CDR1 and CDR2 are MNHNY and SVGAGI (reference sequence). Trimming took 5 bases from V and 9 from J, leaving 8 bases between them. The CDR3 loop reads CASSINWPQHF. CDR3 nucleotide sequence: TGTGCCAGCAGTATCAACTGGCCCCAGCATTTT.

The chain combines TRBV29-1 with TRBJ2-3; perhaps TRBD1 as D (5 bases). Germline lookup yields CDR1 SQVTM and CDR2 ANQGSEA. This CDR3 spans 11 amino acids. Trimming took off 3 bases at V and 4 bases at J, with 5 bases between the two ends. The CDR3 region is CSVEGPDTQYF. The CDR3 DNA reads as TGCAGCGTTGAGGGGCCAGATACGCAGTATTTT.

As concerns this clone: One end of the junction varies from germline; a read error may be responsible. The rearrangement uses TRBV6-1 and TRBJ1-2; 7 nucleotides agree with TRBD1. Per the germline V gene, CDR1 is MNHNS and CDR2 is SASEGT. The CDR3 totals 14 residues. The DNA of the CDR3 is TGTGCCAGCAGAGAAGACAGGGTGGGCTATGGCTACACCTTC. Translation: CASREDRVGYGYTF.

The rearrangement links TRBV29-1 to TRBJ1-2, with TRBD1 matching over 7 bases. V gave up 6 bases and J gave up 5 bases; unmatched junction bases: 9. The CDR3 spans 13 residues. In germline, CDR1 is SQVTM, CDR2 ANQGSEA. CDR3 DNA: TGCAGCGTAAAGGAGGGACAGTTTTATGGCTACACCTTC. Amino acid sequence: CSVKEGQFYGYTF. Using reference TRBV29-1 and TRBJ1-2 for the parts outside the CDR3, the full variable domain is SAVISQKPSRDICQRGTSLTIQCQVDSQVTMMFWYRQQPGQSLTLIATANQGSEATYESGFVIDKFPISRPNLTFSTLTVSNMSPEDSSIYLCSVKEGQFYGYTFGSGTRLTVV.

A few counts support this clone. J is TRBJ2-7 and V is TRBV5-6, with D unresolved. Germline CDR1 reads SGHDT; CDR2 reads YYEEEE. The CDR3 is made up of 13 amino acids. V was cut by 4 bases and J by 3 bases, with 11 bases left in between. CDR3 DNA: TGTGCCAGCAGCGCATTTTCACACTACGAGCAGTACTTC. This codes for CASSAFSHYEQYF. Full variable domain (missing parts from reference TRBV5-6 and TRBJ2-7): DAGVTQSPTHLIKTRGQQVTLRCSPKSGHDTVSWYQQALGQGPQFIFQYYEEEERQRGNFPDRFSGHQFPNYSSELNVNALLLGDSALYLCASSAFSHYEQYFGPGTRLTVT.

This clone was picked up one time. This chain uses TRBV5-5 with TRBJ1-2; 9 bases match TRBD1. The CDR3 contains 16 residues. After removal of 7 bases from V and 6 bases from J, the junction contained 16 bases not matched to a gene. Germline V lookup: CDR1 SGHKS, CDR2 YYEKEE (reference sequence). In DNA, the CDR3 is TGTGCCAGCGAGGGTAGGGACAGGGATCTTCTTAATGGCTACACCTTC. This gives the protein CASEGRDRDLLNGYTF.

V is TRBV5-4 and J is TRBJ2-7, with TRBD1 matching 7 bases. CDR1 is SGHNT, CDR2 YYREEE, per germline (reference sequence). V was clipped by 4 bases and J by 3 bases; unmatched bases: 10. This CDR3 has 15 residues. The CDR3 reads CASSAEGGTYYEQYF. The CDR3 DNA follows: TGTGCCAGCAGCGCGGAAGGGGGCACATACTACGAGCAGTACTTC. The complete variable domain, with remaining parts taken from reference TRBV5-4 and TRBJ2-7, reads ETGVTQSPTHLIKTRGQQVTLRCSSQSGHNTVSWYQQALGQGPQFIFQYYREEENGRGNFPPRFSGLQFPNYSSELNVNALELDDSALYLCASSAEGGTYYEQYFGPGTRLTVT.

The chain carries TRBV27 and TRBJ2-7; 8 bases match TRBD1. The CDR3 spans 16 residues. Germline V gene sequence: CDR1 MNHEY, CDR2 SMNVEV (reference sequence). Trimming removed 5 bases from V and 7 bases from J; junction bases left unmatched: 16. The CDR3 region is CASSPGTGGSLLEQYF. CDR3 DNA: TGTGCCAGCAGTCCAGGGACAGGAGGTTCTCTTTTGGAGCAGTACTTC.

The chain carries TRBV9 and TRBJ1-1; perhaps TRBD1 as D (5 bases). V was shortened by 3 bases and J by 11 bases, with 23 bases between the two germline ends. In germline, CDR1 is SGDLS, CDR2 YYNGEE. The CDR3 loop spans 15 amino acids. The CDR3: CASSAGPDTPGLAFF. The DNA for the CDR3 is TGTGCCAGCAGCGCAGGACCGGACACCCCAGGATTGGCTTTCTTT. Looking up the rest from reference TRBV9 and TRBJ1-1 gives the full variable domain: DSGVTQTPKHLITATGQRVTLRCSPRSGDLSVYWYQQSLDQGLQFLIQYYNGEERAKGNILERFSAQQFPDLHSELNLSSLELGDSALYFCASSAGPDTPGLAFFGQGTRLTVV.

The rearrangement uses TRBV6-6 and TRBJ2-1; D gene ambiguous. Germline CDR1 is MNHNY and CDR2 is SVGAGI (reference sequence). The CDR3 is 12 amino acids. V dropped 2 bases and J dropped 6 bases, with 5 bases sitting between them. DNA of the CDR3: TGTGCCAGCAGTTACGCGTCCAATGAGCAGTTCTTC. This gives the protein CASSYASNEQFF.

A single count supports this clone. This sequence joins TRBV27 and TRBJ2-5, with 11 bases fitting TRBD1. The DNA matches TRBJ2-7 better at its end, which makes the J call doubtful. The CDR3 length is 15 residues. CDR1 and CDR2 from the germline V gene are MNHEY and SMNVEV (reference sequence). The CDR3 DNA reads TGTGCCAGCAGTTTCTCGGACAGGGGGCTCTCCGAGCAGTACTTC. Translated, it gives CASSFSDRGLSEQYF.

This clone was detected a few times. CDR3: CASRTADTQYF. The CDR3 nucleotides read TGTGCCAGCAGGACAGCAGATACGCAGTATTTT. The J gene is TRBJ2-3, the V gene TRBV6-1; the D gene is possibly TRBD1 (5 bases). CDR1 is MNHNS, CDR2 SASEGT, per germline. This CDR3 is 11 amino acids long. V was clipped by 6 bases and J by 4 bases, with 5 bases between them.

The chain joins TRBV29-1 to TRBJ1-1, with TRBD1 matching 10 bases. Germline values: CDR1 SQVTM, CDR2 ANQGSEA. The V gene end was trimmed by 6 bases and the J gene end by 5 bases; junction bases not matched to a gene: 9. The CDR3 is 14 amino acids. The DNA for the CDR3 is TGCAGCGTCCGAGCAGGGACAGGGGAGACTGAAGCTTTCTTT. The encoded protein is CSVRAGTGETEAFF. The entire variable domain, with the rest obtained from reference TRBV29-1 and TRBJ1-1, is as follows: SAVISQKPSRDICQRGTSLTIQCQVDSQVTMMFWYRQQPGQSLTLIATANQGSEATYESGFVIDKFPISRPNLTFSTLTVSNMSPEDSSIYLCSVRAGTGETEAFFGQGTRLTVV.

This clone was counted only a few times. CDR3 nucleotide sequence: TGCGCCAGCAGCCCGGGGGTCACTCAGGGAAACTATGGCTACACCTTC. It codes for CASSPGVTQGNYGYTF. The chain carries TRBV5-1 and TRBJ1-2; maybe TRBD1 (5 bases). The CDR3 runs 16 residues. In germline, CDR1 is SGHRS, CDR2 YFSETQ. V gave up 4 bases and J gave up 2 bases, with 18 bases separating them.

The chain recombines TRBV10-3 with TRBJ1-1; tentative D call: TRBD1 (5 bases). Trimming took 4 bases from V and 1 from J, leaving 7 bases between them. Per germline, CDR1 ENHRY and CDR2 SYGVKD. This CDR3 is 13 amino acids long. As DNA, the CDR3 is TGTGCCATCAGTGCACAGGAGAACACTGAAGCTTTCTTT. Translating gives CAISAQENTEAFF.

The chain has TRBV19 and TRBJ1-4; the D is unclear. V shed 7 bases and J shed 0 bases, with 9 bases lying between them. This CDR3 region has 14 residues. The germline V gene has CDR1 LNHDA and CDR2 SQIVND (reference sequence). The CDR3 DNA follows: TGTGCCAGTAAGGTAACAGCAACTAATGAAAAACTGTTTTTT. Translated: CASKVTATNEKLFF.

This chain uses TRBV10-1 with TRBJ1-4; maybe TRBD1 (5 bases). CDR1 and CDR2 from the germline V gene are WNHNN and SYGVQD (reference sequence). The V gene lost 4 bases and the J gene lost 0 bases, with 9 bases spanning the gap. The CDR3 length is 15 residues. CDR3 in DNA: TGCGCCAGCAGTGCTTCAGGGACAACTAATGAAAAACTGTTTTTT. Translating gives CASSASGTTNEKLFF.